This T cell receptor beta chain was documented in a study of shared clonotypes between healthy human individuals. Overall study findings and caveats: Expectations were that clonotype sharing among donors would be affected by sequencing depth.

This CDR3 is 15 amino acids long. Looked up from germline, CDR1 is MNHEY and CDR2 is SMNVEV (reference sequence). V dropped 2 bases and J dropped 0 bases, with 11 bases sitting between them. Concerning this clone itself: Its antigen is undetermined.

The assay was immunoSEQ multiplex PCR, and TCRdb's table has in-frame clones only and misses some. The table has approximately 590,000 clones, roughly 95% seen once; the top ten hold roughly 0.1%. Naive CD8 isolation took CD45RO-negative cells positively selected for CCR7 and excluded terminally differentiated effector memory CD45RA+ cells. This sequence joins TRBV27 and TRBJ2-7, with D unclear. This TCR derives from a woman in her 30s in good health. Sequencing was carried out using naive CD8+ T cells sorted from blood. In DNA, the CDR3 is TGTGCCAGCAGTTTAAGTATGTCAGACTCCTACGAGCAGTACTTC. It yields the protein CASSLSMSDSYEQYF.